This T cell receptor (beta chain) stems from a study of T-cell reconstitution after alpha-beta-depleted transplantation in children. CDR3 length equals 12 residues. Germline V gene lookup returns CDR1 SGHAT and CDR2 FQDESV (reference sequence). V lost 2 bases to trimming and J lost 10 bases, with 12 bases between them. For TCRbeta, the library was prepared with unique molecular identifiers. In TCRdb, the PCR reads were re-called with MiXCR into one record per CDR3 protein. Of a few hundred thousand distinct CDR3 sequences listed, around 16% are singletons. The specimen comprised PBMCs from the stem cell graft donor, sampled from the stem cell graft. This TCR was sampled from a human donor who donated a stem cell graft to a child with acute lymphoblastic leukemia. The rearrangement uses TRBV11-1 and TRBJ2-7; D possibly corresponds to TRBD1 (6 bases). The CDR3 region has the DNA TGTGCCAGCAGCTTAACTACAGGGTATCAGTACTTC. This gives the protein CASSLTTGYQYF.